The clone carrying this TCR beta chain was counted a single time. As yet, its antigen is unknown. A read error may explain this, as a much larger clone is one base away. The source of the sample is a study of T cell repertoires in cytomegalovirus infection. Turning to the study itself: From public TCR beta signatures came an indication of both CMV infection and matching HLA type.

Study findings and constraints: Of the TCR beta families, the public ones yielded a cumulative frequency that identified carriers of CMV plus the relevant HLA. HLA-C-restricted, CMV-specific TCR beta clonotypes were dominant ex vivo.

One entry per CDR3 protein results from TCRdb running MiXCR on the reads. The sample records around 530,000 distinct CDR3 sequences, 16% being singletons. Per the germline V gene, CDR1 is SGHVS and CDR2 is FNYEAQ. This CDR3 is built from 17 residues. This sequence originates from a human donor in good health (CMV status not recorded). Some clones in this sample may be carry-over from other donors' samples. The V gene is TRBV7-6, the J gene TRBJ2-7, with D possibly TRBD2 on 5 matching bases. The sequenced sample was CD8+ T cells from PBMCs. In nucleotides, the CDR3 is TGTGCCAGCAGCCAAAACCAGAGAGGGCGACTAACCTACGATCAGTACTTC. Its protein is CASSQNQRGRLTYDQYF.